This T cell receptor beta chain was captured by sequencing in a study of beta chain features in type 1 diabetes. Study at large: Age and gender were similar between patients and healthy donors, as were cell yields. Study-level points and caveats: HLA effects on TCRB rearrangement stayed unresolved here. TCRB CDR3s from Type 1 diabetes patients were moderately but significantly shorter in all four CD4+ subsets. Since sequencing was performed on cDNA, cells with high TCR expression could be over-represented. Patients' naive, central memory and regulatory TCRB repertoires appeared more alike than those of healthy donors.

This clone was picked up a small number of times. Its antigen is still unknown. Every isolated RNA sample was fully reverse transcribed, so sequencing captured expressed TCRB transcripts. Measured with immunoSEQ multiplex PCR; TCRdb has only the in-frame clones, and not every one. This sample yields roughly 290,000 clones, of which roughly 15% are seen a single time; about 0.014% belongs to the top ten. V lost 0 bases to trimming and J lost 1 base, with 8 bases between them. Germline V lookup: CDR1 SGHRS, CDR2 YFSETQ. The CDR3 is 14 residues long. V usage is TRBV5-1 and J usage is TRBJ2-7; perhaps TRBD2 as D (6 bases). This TCR derives from a man younger than 35 with type 1 diabetes. Sequenced material: naive CD4+ T cells from blood. The CDR3 is CASSLARESYEQYF. The CDR3 DNA reads as TGCGCCAGCAGCTTGGCACGGGAGTCCTACGAGCAGTACTTC.